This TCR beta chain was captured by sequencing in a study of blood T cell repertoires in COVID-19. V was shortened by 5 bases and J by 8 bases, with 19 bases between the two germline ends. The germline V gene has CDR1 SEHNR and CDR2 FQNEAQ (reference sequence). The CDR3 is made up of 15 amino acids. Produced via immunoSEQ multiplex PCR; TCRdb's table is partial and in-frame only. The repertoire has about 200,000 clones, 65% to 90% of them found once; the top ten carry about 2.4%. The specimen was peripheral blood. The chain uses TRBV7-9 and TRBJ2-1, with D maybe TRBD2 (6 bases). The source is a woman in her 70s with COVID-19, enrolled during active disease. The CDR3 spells CASSTRLGFTHEQFF. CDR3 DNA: TGTGCCAGCAGCACTAGACTAGGATTCACTCATGAGCAGTTCTTC.